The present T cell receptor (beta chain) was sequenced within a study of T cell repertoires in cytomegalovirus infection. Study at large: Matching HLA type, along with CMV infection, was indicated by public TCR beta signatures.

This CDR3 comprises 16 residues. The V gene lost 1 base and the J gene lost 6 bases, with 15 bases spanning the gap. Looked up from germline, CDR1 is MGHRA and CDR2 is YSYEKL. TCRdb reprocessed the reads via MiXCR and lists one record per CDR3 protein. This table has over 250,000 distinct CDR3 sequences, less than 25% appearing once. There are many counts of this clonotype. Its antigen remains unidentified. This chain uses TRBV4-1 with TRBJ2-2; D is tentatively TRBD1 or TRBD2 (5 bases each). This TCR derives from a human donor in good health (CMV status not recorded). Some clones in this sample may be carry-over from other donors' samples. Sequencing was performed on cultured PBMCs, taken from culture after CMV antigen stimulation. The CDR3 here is CASSQAYEGWAGELFF. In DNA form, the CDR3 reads TGCGCCAGCAGCCAAGCCTACGAGGGGTGGGCCGGGGAGCTGTTTTTT.